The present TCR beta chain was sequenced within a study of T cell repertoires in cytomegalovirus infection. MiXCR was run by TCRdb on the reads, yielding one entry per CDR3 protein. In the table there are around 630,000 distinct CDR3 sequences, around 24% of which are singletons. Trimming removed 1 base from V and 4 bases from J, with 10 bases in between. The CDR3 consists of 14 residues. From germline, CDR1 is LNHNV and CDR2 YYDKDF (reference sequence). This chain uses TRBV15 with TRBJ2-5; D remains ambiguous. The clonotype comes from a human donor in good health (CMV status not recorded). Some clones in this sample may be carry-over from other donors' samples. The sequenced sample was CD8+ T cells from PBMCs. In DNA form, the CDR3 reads TGTGCCACCAGCAGAGTCGACCCGGGAGAGACCCAGTACTTC. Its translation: CATSRVDPGETQYF. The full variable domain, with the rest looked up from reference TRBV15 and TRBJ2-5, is DAMVIQNPRYQVTQFGKPVTLSCSQTLNHNVMYWYQQKSSQAPKLLFHYYDKDFNNEADTPDNFQSRRPNTSFCFLDIRSPGLGDTAMYLCATSRVDPGETQYFGPGTRLLVL.